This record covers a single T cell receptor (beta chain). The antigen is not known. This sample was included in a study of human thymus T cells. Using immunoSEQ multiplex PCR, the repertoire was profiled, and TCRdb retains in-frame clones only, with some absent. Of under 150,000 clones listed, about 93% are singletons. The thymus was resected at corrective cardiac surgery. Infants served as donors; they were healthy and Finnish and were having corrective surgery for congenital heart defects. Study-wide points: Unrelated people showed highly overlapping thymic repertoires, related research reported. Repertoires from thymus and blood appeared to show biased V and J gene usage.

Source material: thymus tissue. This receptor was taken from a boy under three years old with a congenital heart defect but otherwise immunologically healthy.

The CDR3 coding sequence is TGTGCCAGCAGCTTGGGCGACAACTTAGTTTCACCCCTCCACTTT. Residues: CASSLGDNLVSPLHF. The chain has TRBV5-8 and TRBJ1-6; D remains unclear. Germline CDR1 and CDR2: SGHTS and YDEGEE. The CDR3 runs 15 residues. Trimming left V 0 bases short and J 9 bases short, with 13 bases between.